Shown below are 6 T cell receptor beta chains from a single sample sequenced in a study of Ad26.COV2.S vaccination and SARS-CoV-2 variants (dated by TCRdb to the early 2020s). What this sample's treatment or condition label stands for: 19 received Ad26.COV2.S at low or high dose, single or two shots; about 5 received placebo; per-sample allocation not given. Repertoires of vaccine and placebo recipients were sequenced from samples taken on day 63 after the first injection. The library was generated by the immunoSEQ multiplex PCR assay. Not all clones reach the TCRdb copy of this immuneACCESS table, which keeps in-frame sequences only. Checked studies attribute under half of the gap to unresolved V genes and leave the rest unexplained. In this sample the table shows 300,000 to 500,000 clones, around 85% of which occur a single time. The ten largest clonotypes hold more than 3% of the sample. The material sequenced was peripheral blood, taken in a trial of Ad26.COV2.S vaccine versus placebo. These receptor sequences come from a person between 18 and 65 years old who received the Ad26.COV2.S COVID-19 vaccine or a placebo.

The V gene is TRBV5-5, the J gene TRBJ2-3; 9 bases are a match to TRBD2. The CDR3 is 14 amino acids. Looked up from germline, CDR1 is SGHKS and CDR2 is YYEKEE (reference sequence). Losses at the gene ends were 1 base for V and 13 bases for J; bases not matched to a gene: 10. In nucleotides, the CDR3 is TGTGCCAGCAGCTTGATCCAATCCGCTAGCGGGGAGTATTTT. Translating it yields CASSLIQSASGEYF.

V is TRBV5-1 and J is TRBJ1-1; D gene ambiguous. The CDR3 is 14 amino acids. V was trimmed by 3 bases and J by 2 bases, leaving 11 bases between them. CDR1 is SGHRS and CDR2 is YFSETQ in the germline V gene. The chain's CDR3 is CASSSGVDNTEAFF. CDR3 in DNA: TGCGCCAGCAGCTCCGGAGTTGATAACACTGAAGCTTTCTTT.

The CDR3 sequence is CASSLTPTEQYF. For the CDR3, the DNA is TGTGCCAGCAGCTTGACCCCGACGGAGCAGTACTTC. V usage is TRBV5-6 and J usage is TRBJ2-7; D uncertain. Germline CDR1 SGHDT, CDR2 YYEEEE. This CDR3 region has 12 residues. The V end lost 1 base, the J end lost 7 bases, and 9 bases lay between the germline ends.

This clone was counted once. The chain has TRBV20-1 and TRBJ2-1; TRBD1 matches 7 bases. V dropped 3 bases and J dropped 9; count of bases not matched to a gene: 5. The CDR3 is 12 amino acids. Germline loops: CDR1 DFQATT, CDR2 SNEGSKA (reference sequence). The CDR3 bases are TGCAGTGCTAGTCCTACAGGGGTTGAGCAGTTCTTC. Its protein is CSASPTGVEQFF.

The chain couples TRBV25-1 to TRBJ1-4; 7 nucleotides align to TRBD1. The V segment lost 3 bases and the J segment 8 bases; nucleotides outside the gene matches: 12. Per the germline V gene, CDR1 is MGHDK and CDR2 is SYGVNS. This CDR3 contains 16 residues. CDR3 DNA: TGTGCCAGCAGTGATCAACAAGGGGGCGCGGGGGAAAAACTGTTTTTT. Translating it yields CASSDQQGGAGEKLFF.

The V gene is TRBV5-1, the J gene TRBJ2-1; perhaps TRBD2 as D (5 bases). Deletions cut 9 bases from V and 5 bases from J, with 18 bases between. Germline values: CDR1 SGHRS, CDR2 YFSETQ. The CDR3 is 14 amino acids. The CDR3 reads CATQLGFGNNEQFF. The DNA of the CDR3 is TGCGCCACCCAGCTGGGGTTCGGGAACAATGAGCAGTTCTTC.